This TCR beta chain was found in a study of regulatory T cells in long-lasting Graves disease. This clonotype showed up many times. Time point: newly diagnosed GD, antithyroid drugs for less than 3 months. PBMC RNA was the source of the TCR library. This CDR3 is 18 amino acids long. The V and J ends lost 0 bases and 5 bases, in that order; junction bases with no gene match: 13. Germline CDR1 reads SGHNT; CDR2 reads YYREEE (reference sequence). Arm-PCR of CDR3 regions with iRepertoire HTBI primers generated TCR beta libraries. TCRdb reprocessed the multiplex PCR reads via MiXCR and lists one record per CDR3 protein. This sample has 450,000 to 500,000 distinct CDR3 sequences, with about 16% found just once. Separately, the same data were catalogued under a study of T cells in Graves' hyperthyroidism and ophthalmopathy. This second study notes: Any patient presenting with uncontrolled infection, other autoimmune disease, pregnancy or lactation was left out. HTBI primers were employed in a first-round RT-PCR of the TCR CDR3. Progression to ophthalmopathy was predicted a median of approximately 6.4 months early.

The V and J genes are TRBV5-4 and TRBJ2-1; 8 bases line up with TRBD1. The sequence was collected from a man between 35 and 55 years old with Graves disease. Sequences were derived from peripheral blood mononuclear cells (PBMCs), sampled at new diagnosis, from a patient treated with antithyroid drugs. CDR3 residues: CASSLEGQGYRSHNEQFF. CDR3 nucleotides: TGTGCCAGCAGCTTGGAAGGACAGGGATATCGATCGCACAATGAGCAGTTCTTC.